The clone carrying this T cell receptor (beta chain) has only one observation. Antigen: not known. The source of the sample is a study of cytomegalovirus exposure and HLA in healthy donors. Findings and caveats of the study: In an earlier analysis, about 87% or about 30%: the productive usage of most TCR beta V segments. Most subjects had HLA-A and HLA-B alleles reportedly predicted accurately by TCR beta sequences.

J was trimmed by 5 bases and V by 3 bases; bases with no gene match: 5. Germline V gene data show CDR1 as MNHEY and CDR2 as SMNVEV (reference sequence). The CDR3 has 14 amino acids. PCR primers comprised 60 Vbeta and 13 Jbeta primers. Measured with immunoSEQ multiplex PCR; TCRdb has only the in-frame clones, and not every one. The table lists about 120,000 clones, just under 75% of them singletons. The sample comprised PBMCs. This chain links TRBV27 with TRBJ2-5; the match to TRBD1 covers 8 bases. This clonotype was obtained from a human donor in good health. The CDR3 bases are TGTGCCAGCAGTTTCAGGGGGCGTGACGAGACCCAGTACTTC. Its protein is CASSFRGRDETQYF.